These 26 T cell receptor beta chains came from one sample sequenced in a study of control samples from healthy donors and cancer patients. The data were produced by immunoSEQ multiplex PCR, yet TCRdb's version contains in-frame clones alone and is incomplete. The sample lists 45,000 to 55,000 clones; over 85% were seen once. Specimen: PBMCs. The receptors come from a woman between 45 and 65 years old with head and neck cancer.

In DNA form, the CDR3 reads TGTGCCAGCAGTTCGGTAGGAGAGACCCAGTACTTC. Translation: CASSSVGETQYF. The chain uses TRBV28 and TRBJ2-5; the D is unclear. Germline CDR1 is MDHEN and CDR2 is SYDVKM. The CDR3 totals 12 residues. V was clipped by 4 bases and J by 4 bases, with 7 bases between them.

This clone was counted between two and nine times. The CDR3 bases are TGTGCCAGCAGTGCCTCTGACGGGGAGCGGAGCACAGATACGCAGTATTTT. Translation: CASSASDGERSTDTQYF. V usage is TRBV6-1 and J usage is TRBJ2-3, with D possibly TRBD2 on 5 matching bases. V was cut by 4 bases and J by 0 bases, with 17 bases left in between. Germline loops: CDR1 MNHNS, CDR2 SASEGT. The CDR3 contains 17 residues.

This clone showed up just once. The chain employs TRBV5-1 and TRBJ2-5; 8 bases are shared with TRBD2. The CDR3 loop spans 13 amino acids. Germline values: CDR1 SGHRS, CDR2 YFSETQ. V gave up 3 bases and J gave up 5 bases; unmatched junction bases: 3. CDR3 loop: CASSWGLGETQYF. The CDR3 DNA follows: TGCGCCAGCAGCTGGGGACTAGGGGAGACCCAGTACTTC.

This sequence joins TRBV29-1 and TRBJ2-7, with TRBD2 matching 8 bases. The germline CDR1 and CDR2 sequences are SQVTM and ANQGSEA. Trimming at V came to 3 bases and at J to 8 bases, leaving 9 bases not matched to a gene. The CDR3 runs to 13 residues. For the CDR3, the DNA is TGCAGCGTTGACGGAGCGGGGGTCCAAAAGCAGTACTTC. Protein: CSVDGAGVQKQYF.

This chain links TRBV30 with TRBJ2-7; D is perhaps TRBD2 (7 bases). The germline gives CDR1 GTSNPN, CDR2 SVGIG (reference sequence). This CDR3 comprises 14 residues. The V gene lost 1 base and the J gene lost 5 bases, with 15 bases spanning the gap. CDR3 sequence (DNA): TGTGCCTGGAGTGGAGGGAGGGGGACGGACGAGCAGTACTTC. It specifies CAWSGGRGTDEQYF.

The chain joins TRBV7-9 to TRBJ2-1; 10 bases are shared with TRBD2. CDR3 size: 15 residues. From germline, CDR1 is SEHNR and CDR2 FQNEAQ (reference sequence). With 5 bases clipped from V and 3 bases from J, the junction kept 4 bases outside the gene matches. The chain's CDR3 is CASSTGTSDYNEQFF. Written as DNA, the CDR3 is TGTGCCAGCAGCACCGGGACTAGCGACTACAATGAGCAGTTCTTC. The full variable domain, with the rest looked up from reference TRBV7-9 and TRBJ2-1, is DTGVSQNPRHKITKRGQNVTFRCDPISEHNRLYWYRQTLGQGPEFLTYFQNEAQLEKSRLLSDRFSAERPKGSFSTLEIQRTEQGDSAMYLCASSTGTSDYNEQFFGPGTRLTVL.

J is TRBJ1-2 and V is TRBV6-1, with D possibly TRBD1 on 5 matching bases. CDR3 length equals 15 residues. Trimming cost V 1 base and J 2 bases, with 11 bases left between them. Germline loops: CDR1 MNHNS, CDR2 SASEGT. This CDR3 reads CASSEGGPANYGYTF. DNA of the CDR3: TGTGCCAGCAGTGAAGGGGGCCCGGCGAACTATGGCTACACCTTC.

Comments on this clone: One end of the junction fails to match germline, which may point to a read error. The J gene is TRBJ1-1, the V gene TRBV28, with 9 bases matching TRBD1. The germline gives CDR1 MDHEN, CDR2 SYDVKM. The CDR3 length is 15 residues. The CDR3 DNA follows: TGTGCCAGCAGTCCCCCAGACAGGGGGGGTACTGAAGCTTCCTTT. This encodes CASSPPDRGGTEASF.

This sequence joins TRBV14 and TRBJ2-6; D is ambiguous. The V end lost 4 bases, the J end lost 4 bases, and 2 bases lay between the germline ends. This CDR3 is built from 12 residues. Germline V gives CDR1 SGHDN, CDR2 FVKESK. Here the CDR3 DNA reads TGTGCCAGCAGCCCAGGGGCCAACGTCCTGACTTTC. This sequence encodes CASSPGANVLTF.

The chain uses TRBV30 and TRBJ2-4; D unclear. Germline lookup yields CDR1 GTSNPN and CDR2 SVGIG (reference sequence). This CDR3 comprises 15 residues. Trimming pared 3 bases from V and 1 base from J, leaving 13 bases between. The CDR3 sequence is CAWRGKARAKNIQYF. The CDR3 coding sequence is TGTGCCTGGAGGGGGAAGGCGCGGGCCAAAAACATTCAGTACTTC. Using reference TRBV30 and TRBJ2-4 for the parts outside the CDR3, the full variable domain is SQTIHQWPATLVQPVGSPLSLECTVEGTSNPNLYWYRQAAGRGLQLLFYSVGIGQISSEVPQNLSASRPQDRQFILSSKKLLLSDSGFYLCAWRGKARAKNIQYFGAGTRLSVL.

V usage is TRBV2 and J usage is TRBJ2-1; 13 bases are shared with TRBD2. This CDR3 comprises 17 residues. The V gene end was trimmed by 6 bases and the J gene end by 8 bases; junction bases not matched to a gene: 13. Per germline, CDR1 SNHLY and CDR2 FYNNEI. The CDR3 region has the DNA TGTGCCAGCAGAAGTAGGACTAGCGGGAGTTTTTTGTATGAGCAGTTCTTC. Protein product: CASRSRTSGSFLYEQFF. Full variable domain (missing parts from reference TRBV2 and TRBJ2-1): EPEVTQTPSHQVTQMGQEVILRCVPISNHLYFYWYRQILGQKVEFLVSFYNNEISEKSEIFDDQFSVERPDGSNFTLKIRSTKLEDSAMYFCASRSRTSGSFLYEQFFGPGTRLTVL.

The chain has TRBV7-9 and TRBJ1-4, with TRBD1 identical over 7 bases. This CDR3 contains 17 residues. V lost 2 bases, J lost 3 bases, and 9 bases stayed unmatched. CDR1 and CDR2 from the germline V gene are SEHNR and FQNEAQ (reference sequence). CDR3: CASSLQGRGLANEKLFF. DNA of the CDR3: TGTGCCAGCAGCTTACAGGGAAGGGGGCTAGCTAATGAAAAACTGTTTTTT.

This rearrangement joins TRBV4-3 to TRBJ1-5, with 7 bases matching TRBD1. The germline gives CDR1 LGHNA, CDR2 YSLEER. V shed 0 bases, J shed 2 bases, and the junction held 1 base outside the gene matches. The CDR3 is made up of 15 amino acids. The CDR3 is CASSQEGTGNQPQHF. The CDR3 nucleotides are TGCGCCAGCAGCCAAGAGGGGACAGGCAATCAGCCCCAGCATTTT.

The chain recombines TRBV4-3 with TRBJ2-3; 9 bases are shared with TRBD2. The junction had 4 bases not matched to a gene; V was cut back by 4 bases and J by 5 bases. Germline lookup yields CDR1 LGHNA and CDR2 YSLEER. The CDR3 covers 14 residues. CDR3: CASSPLTSGDTQYF. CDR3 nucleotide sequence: TGCGCCAGCAGCCCACTGACTAGCGGAGATACGCAGTATTTT.

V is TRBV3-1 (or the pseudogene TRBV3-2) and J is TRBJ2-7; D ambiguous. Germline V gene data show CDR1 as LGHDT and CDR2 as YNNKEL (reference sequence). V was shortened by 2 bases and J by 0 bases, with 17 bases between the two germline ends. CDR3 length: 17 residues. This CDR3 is CASSQSFGPYPSYEQYF. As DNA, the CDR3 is TGTGCCAGCAGCCAAAGTTTCGGGCCATACCCCTCCTACGAGCAGTACTTC.

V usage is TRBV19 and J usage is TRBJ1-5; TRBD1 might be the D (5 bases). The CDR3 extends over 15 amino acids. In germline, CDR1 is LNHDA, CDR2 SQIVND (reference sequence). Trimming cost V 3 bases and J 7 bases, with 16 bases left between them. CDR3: CASSIEGASGQPQHF. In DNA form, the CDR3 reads TGTGCCAGTAGTATTGAAGGGGCATCGGGGCAGCCCCAGCATTTT.

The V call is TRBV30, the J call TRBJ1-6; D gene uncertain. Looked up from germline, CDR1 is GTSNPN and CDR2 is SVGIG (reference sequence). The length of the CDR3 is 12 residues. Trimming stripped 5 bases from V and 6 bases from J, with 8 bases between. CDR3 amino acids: CAWRLTNSPLHF. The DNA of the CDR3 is TGTGCCTGGCGACTTACTAATTCACCCCTCCACTTT. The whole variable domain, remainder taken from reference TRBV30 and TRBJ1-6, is SQTIHQWPATLVQPVGSPLSLECTVEGTSNPNLYWYRQAAGRGLQLLFYSVGIGQISSEVPQNLSASRPQDRQFILSSKKLLLSDSGFYLCAWRLTNSPLHFGNGTRLTVT.

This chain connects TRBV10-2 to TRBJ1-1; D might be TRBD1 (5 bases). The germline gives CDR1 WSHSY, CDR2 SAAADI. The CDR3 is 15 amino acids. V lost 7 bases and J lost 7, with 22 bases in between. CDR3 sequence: CASTLRGGERSEAFF. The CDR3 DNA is TGCGCCAGCACCCTCCGGGGAGGGGAGAGGAGTGAAGCTTTCTTT.

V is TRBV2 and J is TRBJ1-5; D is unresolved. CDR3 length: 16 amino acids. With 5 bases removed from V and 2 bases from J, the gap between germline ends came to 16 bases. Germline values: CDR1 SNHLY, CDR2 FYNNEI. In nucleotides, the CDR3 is TGTGCCAGCAGTCTATCCTTACAGAGAGGCAATCAGCCCCAGCATTTT. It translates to CASSLSLQRGNQPQHF.

The DNA for the CDR3 is TGTGCCACCAGCAGATATAGATGTGTGGGGGAGACCCAGTACTTC. The encoded protein is CATSRYRCVGETQYF. The rearrangement uses TRBV15 and TRBJ2-5; D uncertain. The CDR3 loop spans 15 amino acids. Germline CDR1 reads LNHNV; CDR2 reads YYDKDF (reference sequence). Deletions cut 2 bases from V and 5 bases from J, with 15 bases between.

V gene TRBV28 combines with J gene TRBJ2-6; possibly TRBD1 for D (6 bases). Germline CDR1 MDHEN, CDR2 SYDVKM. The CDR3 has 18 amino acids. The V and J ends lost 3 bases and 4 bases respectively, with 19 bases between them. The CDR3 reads CASSFSLLGGSGANVLTF. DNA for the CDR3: TGTGCCAGCAGTTTCTCCCTCTTAGGGGGTTCGGGGGCCAACGTCCTGACTTTC.

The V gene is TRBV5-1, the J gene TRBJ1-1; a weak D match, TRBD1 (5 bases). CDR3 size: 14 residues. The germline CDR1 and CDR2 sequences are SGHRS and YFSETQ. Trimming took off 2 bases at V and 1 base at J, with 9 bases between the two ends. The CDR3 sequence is CASSFSGRNTEAFF. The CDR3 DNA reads TGCGCCAGCAGCTTCTCAGGGAGGAACACTGAAGCTTTCTTT.

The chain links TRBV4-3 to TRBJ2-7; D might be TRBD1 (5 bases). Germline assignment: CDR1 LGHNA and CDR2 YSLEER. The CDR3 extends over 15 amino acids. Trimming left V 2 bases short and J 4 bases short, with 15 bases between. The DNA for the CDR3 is TGCGCCAGCAGCCAAAATTCGGCAGGGCCGTACGAGCAGTACTTC. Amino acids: CASSQNSAGPYEQYF.

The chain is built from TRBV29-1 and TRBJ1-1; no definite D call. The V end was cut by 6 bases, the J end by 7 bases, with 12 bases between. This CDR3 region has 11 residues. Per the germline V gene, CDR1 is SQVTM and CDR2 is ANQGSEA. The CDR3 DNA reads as TGCAGCGTCGTTCTTAAGGTTGAAGCTTTCTTT. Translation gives CSVVLKVEAFF.

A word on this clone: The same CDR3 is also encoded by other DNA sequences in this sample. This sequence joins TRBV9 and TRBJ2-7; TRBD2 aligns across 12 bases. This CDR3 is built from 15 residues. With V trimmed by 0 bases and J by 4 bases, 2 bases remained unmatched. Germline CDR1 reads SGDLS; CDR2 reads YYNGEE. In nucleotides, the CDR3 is TGTGCCAGCAGCGTAGGGACTAGCGGGGTTTACGAGCAGTACTTC. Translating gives CASSVGTSGVYEQYF.

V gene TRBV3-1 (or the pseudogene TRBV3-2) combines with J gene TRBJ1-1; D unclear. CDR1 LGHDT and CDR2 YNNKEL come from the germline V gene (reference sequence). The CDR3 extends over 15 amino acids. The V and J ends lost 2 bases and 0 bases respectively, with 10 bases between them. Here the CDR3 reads CASSQSWVMNTEAFF. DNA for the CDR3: TGTGCCAGCAGCCAAAGCTGGGTAATGAACACTGAAGCTTTCTTT.